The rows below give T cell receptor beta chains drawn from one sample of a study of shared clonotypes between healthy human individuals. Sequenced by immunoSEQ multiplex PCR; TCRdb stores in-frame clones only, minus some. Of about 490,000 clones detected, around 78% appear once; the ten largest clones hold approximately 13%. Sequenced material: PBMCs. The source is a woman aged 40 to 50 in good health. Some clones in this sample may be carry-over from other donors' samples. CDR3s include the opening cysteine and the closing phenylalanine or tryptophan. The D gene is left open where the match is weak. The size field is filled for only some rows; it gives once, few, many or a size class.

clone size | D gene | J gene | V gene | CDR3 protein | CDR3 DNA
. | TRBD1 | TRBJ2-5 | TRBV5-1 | CASSLGQGFGETQYF | TGCGCCAGCAGCTTGGGACAGGGTTTTGGGGAGACCCAGTACTTC
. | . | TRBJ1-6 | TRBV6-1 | CASSEFRGQGSSSYNSPLHF | TGTGCCAGCAGTGAATTTAGGGGACAAGGTTCTAGCTCCTATAATTCACCCCTCCACTTT
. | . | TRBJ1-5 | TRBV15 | CATSRDEGSNQPQHF | TGTGCCACCAGCAGAGATGAGGGCAGCAATCAGCCCCAGCATTTT
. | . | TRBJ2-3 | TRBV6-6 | CASRPDGNTQYF | TGTGCCAGCAGACCGGACGGGAATACGCAGTATTTT
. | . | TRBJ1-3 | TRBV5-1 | CASSVAGRQSSGNTIYF | TGCGCCAGCAGCGTGGCAGGGAGACAGAGCTCTGGAAACACCATATATTTT
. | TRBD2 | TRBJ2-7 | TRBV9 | CASSAGLAGGIYEQYF | TGTGCCAGCAGCGCCGGCCTGGCGGGAGGGATATACGAGCAGTACTTC
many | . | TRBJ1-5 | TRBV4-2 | CASSQDAGGHQPQHF | TGTGCCAGCAGCCAAGATGCGGGGGGGCATCAGCCCCAGCATTTT
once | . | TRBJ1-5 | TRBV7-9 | CASSLLPSHQPQHF | TGTGCCAGCAGCTTATTACCGTCTCATCAGCCCCAGCATTTT
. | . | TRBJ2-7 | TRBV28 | CASSFQRVAYEQYF | TGTGCCAGCAGTTTTCAAAGAGTTGCCTACGAGCAGTACTTC
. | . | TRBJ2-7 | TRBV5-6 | CASSLGQGWREQYF | TGTGCCAGCAGCTTGGGTCAGGGATGGCGCGAGCAGTACTTC
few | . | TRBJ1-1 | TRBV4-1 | CASSQPTDKDTEAFF | TGCGCCAGCAGCCAACCCACGGACAAGGACACTGAAGCTTTCTTT
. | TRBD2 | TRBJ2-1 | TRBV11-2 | CASSLGAGTYNEQFF | TGTGCCAGCAGCTTAGGAGCGGGAACCTACAATGAGCAGTTCTTC
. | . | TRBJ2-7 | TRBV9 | CASSPRGARSSYEQYF | TGTGCCAGCAGCCCCCGGGGAGCTAGGAGCTCCTACGAGCAGTACTTC
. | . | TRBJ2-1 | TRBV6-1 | CASSEAGFYNEQFF | TGTGCCAGCAGTGAAGCTGGCTTCTACAATGAGCAGTTCTTC
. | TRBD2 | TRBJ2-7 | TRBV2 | CASSEVLAGEQYF | TGTGCCAGCAGTGAAGTCCTAGCGGGTGAGCAGTACTTC
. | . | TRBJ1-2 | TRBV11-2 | CASSPGLPNYGYTF | TGTGCCAGCAGCCCCGGACTGCCAAACTATGGCTACACCTTC
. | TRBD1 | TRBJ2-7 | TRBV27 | CASSPTGFRYEQYF | TGTGCCAGCAGTCCGACAGGGTTTAGGTACGAGCAGTACTTC
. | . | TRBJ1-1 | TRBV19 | CASRRGQQNTEAFF | TGTGCGAGCCGGAGGGGACAACAGAACACTGAAGCTTTCTTT
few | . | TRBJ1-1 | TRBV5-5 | CASSFDSWTEAFF | TGTGCCAGCAGCTTCGACAGTTGGACTGAAGCTTTCTTT
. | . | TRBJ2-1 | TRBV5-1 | CASSYSPGGRSYNEQFF | TGCGCCAGCAGCTACAGCCCCGGAGGGCGCTCCTACAATGAGCAGTTCTTC
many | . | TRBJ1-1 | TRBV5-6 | CASSWGGARPAFF | TGTGCCAGCAGCTGGGGAGGGGCCCGCCCGGCTTTCTTT
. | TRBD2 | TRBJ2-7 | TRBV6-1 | CASSQTSGRSYEQYF | TGTGCCAGCAGCCAGACTAGCGGGAGGTCCTACGAGCAGTACTTC
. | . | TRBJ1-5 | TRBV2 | CASSERWDQPQHF | TGTGCCAGCAGTGAGCGGTGGGATCAGCCCCAGCATTTT
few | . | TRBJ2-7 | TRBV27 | CASHTGVGEQYF | TGTGCCAGCCACACAGGCGTGGGCGAGCAGTACTTC
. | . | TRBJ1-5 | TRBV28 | CASSPGSQPQHF | TGTGCCAGCAGCCCCGGCAGTCAGCCCCAGCATTTT
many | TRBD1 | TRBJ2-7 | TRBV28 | CASSRPRGTGGHEQYF | TGTGCCAGCAGTCGCCCGCGGGGGACAGGGGGCCACGAGCAGTACTTC
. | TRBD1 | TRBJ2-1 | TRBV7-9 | CASSLDRGYNEQFF | TGTGCCAGCAGCTTAGACAGGGGCTACAATGAGCAGTTCTTC
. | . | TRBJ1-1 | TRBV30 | CAWSPRGEAFF | TGTGCCTGGAGTCCACGGGGGGAAGCTTTCTTT
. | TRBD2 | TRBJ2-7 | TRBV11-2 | CASSLGTGGPLKRYEQYF | TGTGCCAGCAGCTTAGGTACGGGAGGGCCCCTGAAGCGGTACGAGCAGTACTTC
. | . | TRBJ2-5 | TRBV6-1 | CASSADPRETQYF | TGTGCCAGCAGTGCCGACCCCCGGGAGACCCAGTACTTC
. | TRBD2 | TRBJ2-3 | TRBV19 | CASSIGTSGSTDTQYF | TGTGCCAGTAGTATTGGGACTAGCGGGAGCACAGATACGCAGTATTTT
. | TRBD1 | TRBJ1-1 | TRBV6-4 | CASSPTGVSTEAFF | TGTGCCAGCAGCCCGACAGGGGTCTCCACTGAAGCTTTCTTT
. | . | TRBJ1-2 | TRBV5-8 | CASSSGWDDYGYTF | TGTGCCAGCAGCTCGGGGTGGGACGACTATGGCTACACCTTC
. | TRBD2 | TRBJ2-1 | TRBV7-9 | CASSPSSGSYNEQFF | TGTGCCAGCAGCCCATCTAGCGGATCCTACAATGAGCAGTTCTTC
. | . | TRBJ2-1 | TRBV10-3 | CAISESGAPRYNEQFF | TGTGCCATCAGTGAGTCGGGGGCCCCCAGGTACAATGAGCAGTTCTTC
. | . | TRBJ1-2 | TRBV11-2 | CASSPTSTNYGYTF | TGTGCCAGCAGTCCTACCAGCACTAACTATGGCTACACCTTC
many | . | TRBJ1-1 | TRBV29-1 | CSAARGWGMNTEAFF | TGCAGCGCTGCGAGGGGATGGGGTATGAACACTGAAGCTTTCTTT
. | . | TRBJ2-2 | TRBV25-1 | CASSERGRENTGELFF | TGTGCCAGCAGTGAGCGGGGACGGGAGAACACCGGGGAGCTGTTTTTT
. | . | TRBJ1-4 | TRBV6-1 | CASIGQIATNEKLFF | TGTGCCAGCATCGGACAGATTGCAACTAATGAAAAACTGTTTTTT
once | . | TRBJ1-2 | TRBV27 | CASSVTGTYGYTF | TGTGCCAGCAGTGTCACCGGGACCTATGGCTACACCTTC
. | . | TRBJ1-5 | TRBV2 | CASSELVGSNQPQHF | TGTGCCAGCAGTGAACTTGTAGGGTCCAATCAGCCCCAGCATTTT